This T cell receptor beta chain was obtained from a study of T cells in Graves' hyperthyroidism and ophthalmopathy. Study context: Blood was drawn when the patient was first diagnosed and still untreated. The study, taken as a whole, reports: Before onset, by a median of 6.5 months, the model predicted ophthalmopathy.

Germline V gives CDR1 GTSNPN, CDR2 SVGIG (reference sequence). V was clipped by 0 bases and J by 4 bases, with 15 bases between them. The CDR3 sequence is 15 residues long. TCR beta CDR3 regions were amplified from RNA transcripts. The study used the HTBI primer set for a first-round RT-PCR of the TCR CDR3. TCRdb reanalysed the multiplex PCR reads using MiXCR and keeps one entry per CDR3 protein. The sample consists of approximately 400,000 distinct CDR3 sequences, about 14% of them appearing once. Concerning this clonotype itself: Its antigen is undetermined.

Patients aged 18 to 65 had newly diagnosed hyperthyroidism lasting under 2 months. V gene TRBV30 combines with J gene TRBJ1-2; maybe TRBD1 (5 bases). This clonotype was obtained from a man aged 25 to 40 with Graves' hyperthyroidism that later progressed to Graves' ophthalmopathy. Input material: blood. CDR3 bases: TGTGCCTGGAGTGTACTTGGGGGAGACCTCTATGGCTACACCTTC. Translated, it gives CAWSVLGGDLYGYTF.